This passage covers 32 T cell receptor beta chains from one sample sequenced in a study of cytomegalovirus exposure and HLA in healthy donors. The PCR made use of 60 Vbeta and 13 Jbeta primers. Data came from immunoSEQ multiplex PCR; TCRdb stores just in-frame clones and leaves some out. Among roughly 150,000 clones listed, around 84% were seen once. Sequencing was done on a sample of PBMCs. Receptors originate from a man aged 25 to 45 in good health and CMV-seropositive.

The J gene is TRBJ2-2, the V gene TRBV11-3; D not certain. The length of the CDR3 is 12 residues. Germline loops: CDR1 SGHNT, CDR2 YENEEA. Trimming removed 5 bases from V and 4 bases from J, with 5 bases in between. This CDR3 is CASSPRTGELFF. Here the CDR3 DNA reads TGTGCCAGCAGCCCGCGCACCGGGGAGCTGTTTTTT.

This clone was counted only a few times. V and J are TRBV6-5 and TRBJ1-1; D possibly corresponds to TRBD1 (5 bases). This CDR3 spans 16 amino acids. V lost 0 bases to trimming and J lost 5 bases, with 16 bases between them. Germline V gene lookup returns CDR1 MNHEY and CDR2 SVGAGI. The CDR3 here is CASSYSESTQGTEAFF. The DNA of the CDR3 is TGTGCCAGCAGTTACTCGGAGTCGACCCAGGGAACTGAAGCTTTCTTT.

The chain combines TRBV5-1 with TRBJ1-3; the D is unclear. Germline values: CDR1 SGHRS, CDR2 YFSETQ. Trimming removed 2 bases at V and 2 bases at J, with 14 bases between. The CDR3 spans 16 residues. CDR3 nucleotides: TGCGCCAGCAGCTTATTTCCGGGTCCTGCTGGAAACACCATATATTTT. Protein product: CASSLFPGPAGNTIYF. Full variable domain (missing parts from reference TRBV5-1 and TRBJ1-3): KAGVTQTPRYLIKTRGQQVTLSCSPISGHRSVSWYQQTPGQGLQFLFEYFSETQRNKGNFPGRFSGRQFSNSRSEMNVSTLELGDSALYLCASSLFPGPAGNTIYFGEGSWLTVV.

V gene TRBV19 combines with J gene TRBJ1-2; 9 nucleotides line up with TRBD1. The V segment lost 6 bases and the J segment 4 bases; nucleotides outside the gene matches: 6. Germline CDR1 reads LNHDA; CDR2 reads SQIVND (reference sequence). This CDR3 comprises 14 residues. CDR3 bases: TGTGCCAGTAGGGAACAGGGGGCCAGCTATGGCTACACCTTC. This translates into CASREQGASYGYTF.

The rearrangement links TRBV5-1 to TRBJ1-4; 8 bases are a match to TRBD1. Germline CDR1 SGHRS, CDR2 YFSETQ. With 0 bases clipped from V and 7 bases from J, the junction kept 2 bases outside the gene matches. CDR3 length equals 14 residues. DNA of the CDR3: TGCGCCAGCAGCTTGGAACAGGGGGTTGAAAAACTGTTTTTT. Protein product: CASSLEQGVEKLFF. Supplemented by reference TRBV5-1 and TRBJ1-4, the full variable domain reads KAGVTQTPRYLIKTRGQQVTLSCSPISGHRSVSWYQQTPGQGLQFLFEYFSETQRNKGNFPGRFSGRQFSNSRSEMNVSTLELGDSALYLCASSLEQGVEKLFFGSGTQLSVL.

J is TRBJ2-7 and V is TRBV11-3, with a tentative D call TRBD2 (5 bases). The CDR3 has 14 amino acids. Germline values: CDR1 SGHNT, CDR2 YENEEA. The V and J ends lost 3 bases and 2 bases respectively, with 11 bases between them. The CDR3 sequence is CASSFGRDTYEQYF. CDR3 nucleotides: TGTGCCAGCAGCTTCGGACGGGATACCTACGAGCAGTACTTC.

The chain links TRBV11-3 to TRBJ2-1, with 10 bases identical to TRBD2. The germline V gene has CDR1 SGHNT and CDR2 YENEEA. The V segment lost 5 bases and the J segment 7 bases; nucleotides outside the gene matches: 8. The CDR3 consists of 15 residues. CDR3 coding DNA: TGTGCCAGCAGCCCAGCGGGAGGGAGGGGAAATGAGCAGTTCTTC. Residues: CASSPAGGRGNEQFF.

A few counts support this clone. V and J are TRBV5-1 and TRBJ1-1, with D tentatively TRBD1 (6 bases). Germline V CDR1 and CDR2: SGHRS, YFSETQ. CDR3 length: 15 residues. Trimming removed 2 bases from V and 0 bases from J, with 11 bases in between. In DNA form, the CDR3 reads TGCGCCAGCAGCTTCTCAGACAGGATGAACACTGAAGCTTTCTTT. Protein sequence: CASSFSDRMNTEAFF.

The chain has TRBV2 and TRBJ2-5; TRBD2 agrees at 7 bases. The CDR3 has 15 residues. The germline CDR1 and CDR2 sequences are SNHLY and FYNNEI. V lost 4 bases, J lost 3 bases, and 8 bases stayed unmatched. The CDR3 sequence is CASSGGGAGEETQYF. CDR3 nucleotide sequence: TGTGCCAGCAGTGGAGGTGGGGCGGGGGAAGAGACCCAGTACTTC.

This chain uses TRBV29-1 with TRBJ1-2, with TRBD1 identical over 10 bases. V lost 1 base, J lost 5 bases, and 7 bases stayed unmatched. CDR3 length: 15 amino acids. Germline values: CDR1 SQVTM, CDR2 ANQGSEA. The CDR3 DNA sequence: TGCAGCGTTGAAGTCCGGGACAGGGGAGAATATGGCTACACCTTC. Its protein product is CSVEVRDRGEYGYTF.

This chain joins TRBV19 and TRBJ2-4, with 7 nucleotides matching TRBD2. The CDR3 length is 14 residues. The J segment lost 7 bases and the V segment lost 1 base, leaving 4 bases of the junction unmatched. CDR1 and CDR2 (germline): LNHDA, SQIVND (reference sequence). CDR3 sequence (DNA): TGTGCCAGTAGTATAGGCGGGGGAGGGAACATTCAGTACTTC. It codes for CASSIGGGGNIQYF. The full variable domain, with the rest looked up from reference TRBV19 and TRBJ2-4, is DGGITQSPKYLFRKEGQNVTLSCEQNLNHDAMYWYRQDPGQGLRLIYYSQIVNDFQKGDIAEGYSVSREKKESFPLTVTSAQKNPTAFYLCASSIGGGGNIQYFGAGTRLSVL.

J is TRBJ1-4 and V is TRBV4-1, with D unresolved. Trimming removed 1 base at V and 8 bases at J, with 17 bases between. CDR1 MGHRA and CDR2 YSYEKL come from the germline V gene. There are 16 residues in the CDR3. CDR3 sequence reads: CASSQVPGIQSEKLFF. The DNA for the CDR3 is TGCGCCAGCAGCCAAGTGCCAGGCATCCAGAGCGAAAAACTGTTTTTT.

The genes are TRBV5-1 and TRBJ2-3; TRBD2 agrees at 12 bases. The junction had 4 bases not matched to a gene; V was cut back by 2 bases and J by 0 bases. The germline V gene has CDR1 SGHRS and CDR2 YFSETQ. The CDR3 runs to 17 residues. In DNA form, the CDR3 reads TGCGCCAGCAGCTTAGGACTAGCGGGAACTAGCACAGATACGCAGTATTTT. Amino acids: CASSLGLAGTSTDTQYF.

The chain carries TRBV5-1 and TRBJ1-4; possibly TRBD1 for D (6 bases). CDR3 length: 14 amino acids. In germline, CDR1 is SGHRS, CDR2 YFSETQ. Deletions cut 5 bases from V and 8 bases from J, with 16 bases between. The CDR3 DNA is TGCGCCAGCAGTTCTAGGACAGCCCGGGAAAAACTGTTTTTT. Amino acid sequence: CASSSRTAREKLFF.

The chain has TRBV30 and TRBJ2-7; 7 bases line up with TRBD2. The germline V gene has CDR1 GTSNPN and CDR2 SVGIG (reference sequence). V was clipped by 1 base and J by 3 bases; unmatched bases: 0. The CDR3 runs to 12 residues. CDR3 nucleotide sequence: TGTGCCTGGAGTGCTAGCGGCTACGAGCAGTACTTC. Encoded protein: CAWSASGYEQYF.

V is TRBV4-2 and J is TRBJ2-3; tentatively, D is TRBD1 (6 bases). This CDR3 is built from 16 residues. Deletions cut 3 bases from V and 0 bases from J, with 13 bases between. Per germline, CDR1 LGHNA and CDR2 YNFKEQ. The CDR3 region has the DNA TGTGCCAGCAGCCAGCCGGGACACCCTAGCACAGATACGCAGTATTTT. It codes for CASSQPGHPSTDTQYF.

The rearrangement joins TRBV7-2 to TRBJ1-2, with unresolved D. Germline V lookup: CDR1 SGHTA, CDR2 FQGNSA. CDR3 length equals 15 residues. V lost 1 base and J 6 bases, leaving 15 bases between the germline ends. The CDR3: CASSLGGLLGDGYTF. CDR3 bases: TGTGCCAGCAGCTTAGGCGGGTTGCTTGGTGATGGCTACACCTTC.

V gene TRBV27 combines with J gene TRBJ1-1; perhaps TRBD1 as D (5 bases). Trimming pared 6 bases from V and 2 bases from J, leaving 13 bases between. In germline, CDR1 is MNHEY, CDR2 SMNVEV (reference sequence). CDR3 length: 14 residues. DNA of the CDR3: TGTGCCAGCAGGTGGGGGGGGGAAAACACTGAAGCTTTCTTT. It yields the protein CASRWGGENTEAFF.

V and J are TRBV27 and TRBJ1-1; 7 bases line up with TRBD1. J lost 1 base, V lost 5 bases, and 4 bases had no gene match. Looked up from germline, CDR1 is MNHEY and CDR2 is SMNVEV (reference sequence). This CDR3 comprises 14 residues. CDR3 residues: CASSPRTGNTEAFF. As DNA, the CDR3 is TGTGCCAGCAGTCCGCGGACAGGGAACACTGAAGCTTTCTTT.

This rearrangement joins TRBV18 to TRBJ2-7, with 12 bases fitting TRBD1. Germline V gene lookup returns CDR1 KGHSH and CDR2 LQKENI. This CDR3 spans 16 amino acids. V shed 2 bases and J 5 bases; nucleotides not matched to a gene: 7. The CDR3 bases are TGTGCCAGCTCACCATCCCCGGGACAGGGGGCTCACGAGCAGTACTTC. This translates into CASSPSPGQGAHEQYF.

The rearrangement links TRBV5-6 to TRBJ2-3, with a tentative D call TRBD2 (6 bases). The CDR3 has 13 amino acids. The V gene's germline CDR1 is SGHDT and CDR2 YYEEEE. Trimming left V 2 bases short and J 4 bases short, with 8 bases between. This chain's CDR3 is CASSLLAADTQYF. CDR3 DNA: TGTGCCAGCAGCTTACTAGCAGCAGATACGCAGTATTTT.

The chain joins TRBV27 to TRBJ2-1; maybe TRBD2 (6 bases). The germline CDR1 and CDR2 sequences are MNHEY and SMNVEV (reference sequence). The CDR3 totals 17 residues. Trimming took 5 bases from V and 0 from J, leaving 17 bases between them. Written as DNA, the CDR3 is TGTGCCAGCAGTCCACCCAGCGGGCCTAGCTCCTACAATGAGCAGTTCTTC. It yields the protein CASSPPSGPSSYNEQFF.

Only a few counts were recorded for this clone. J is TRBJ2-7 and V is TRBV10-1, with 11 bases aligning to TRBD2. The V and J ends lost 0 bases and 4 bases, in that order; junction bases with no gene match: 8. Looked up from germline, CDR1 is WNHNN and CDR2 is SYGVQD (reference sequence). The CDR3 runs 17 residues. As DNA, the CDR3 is TGCGCCAGCAGTGAGTCTTTAGGGACTAGCGGAACATACGAGCAGTACTTC. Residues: CASSESLGTSGTYEQYF.

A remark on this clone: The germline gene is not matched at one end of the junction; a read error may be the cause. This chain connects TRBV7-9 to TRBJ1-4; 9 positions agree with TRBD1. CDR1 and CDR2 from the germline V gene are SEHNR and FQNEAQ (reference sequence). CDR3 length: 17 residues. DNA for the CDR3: TGTTCCAGCAGCCCAAGACAGGGGGTCAGGGGAAGCGAAAAACTGTTTTTT. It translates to CSSSPRQGVRGSEKLFF.

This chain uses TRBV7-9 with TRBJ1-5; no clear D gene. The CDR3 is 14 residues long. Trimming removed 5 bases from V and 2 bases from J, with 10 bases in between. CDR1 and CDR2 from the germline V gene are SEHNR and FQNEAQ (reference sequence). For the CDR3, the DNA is TGTGCCAGCAGCGTAGAAGCCGGCAATCAGCCCCAGCATTTT. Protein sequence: CASSVEAGNQPQHF.

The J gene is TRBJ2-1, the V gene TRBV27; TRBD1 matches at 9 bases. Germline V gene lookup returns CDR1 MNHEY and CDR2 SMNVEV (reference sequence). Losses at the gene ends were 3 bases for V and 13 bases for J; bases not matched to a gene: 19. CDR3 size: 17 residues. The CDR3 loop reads CASSFPRGTGMSESQFF. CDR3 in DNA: TGTGCCAGCAGTTTCCCTAGGGGGACAGGGATGAGCGAATCACAGTTCTTC.

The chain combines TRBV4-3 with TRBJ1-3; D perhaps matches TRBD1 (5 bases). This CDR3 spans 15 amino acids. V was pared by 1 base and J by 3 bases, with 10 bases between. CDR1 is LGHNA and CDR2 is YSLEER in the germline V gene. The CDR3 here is CASSQVRRGGNTIYF. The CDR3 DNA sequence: TGCGCCAGCAGCCAAGTACGGAGGGGTGGAAACACCATATATTTT.

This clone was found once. This chain's CDR3 is CASSSLRGANQPQHF. CDR3 bases: TGTGCCAGCAGCTCTCTCAGGGGAGCCAATCAGCCCCAGCATTTT. The chain uses TRBV7-8 and TRBJ1-5, with D possibly TRBD1 on 6 matching bases. V shed 4 bases and J shed 3 bases, with 13 bases lying between them. CDR3 size: 15 residues. Germline V lookup: CDR1 SGHVS, CDR2 FQNEAQ.

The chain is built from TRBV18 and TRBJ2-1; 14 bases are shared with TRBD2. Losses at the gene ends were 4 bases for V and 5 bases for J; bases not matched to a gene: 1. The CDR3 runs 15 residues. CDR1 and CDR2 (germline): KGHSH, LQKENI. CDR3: CASSRGLAGDNEQFF. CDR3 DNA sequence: TGTGCCAGCTCACGGGGACTAGCGGGAGACAATGAGCAGTTCTTC. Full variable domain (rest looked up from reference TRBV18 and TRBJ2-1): NAGVMQNPRHLVRRRGQEARLRCSPMKGHSHVYWYRQLPEEGLKFMVYLQKENIIDESGMPKERFSAEFPKEGPSILRIQQVVRGDSAAYFCASSRGLAGDNEQFFGPGTRLTVL.

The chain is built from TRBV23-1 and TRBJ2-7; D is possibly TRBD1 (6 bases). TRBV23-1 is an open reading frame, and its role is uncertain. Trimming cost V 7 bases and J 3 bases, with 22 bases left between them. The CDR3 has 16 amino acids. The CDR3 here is CASTLTRGSGDYEQYV. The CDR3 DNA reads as TGCGCCAGCACCCTTACAAGGGGGTCAGGGGACTACGAGCAGTACGTC.

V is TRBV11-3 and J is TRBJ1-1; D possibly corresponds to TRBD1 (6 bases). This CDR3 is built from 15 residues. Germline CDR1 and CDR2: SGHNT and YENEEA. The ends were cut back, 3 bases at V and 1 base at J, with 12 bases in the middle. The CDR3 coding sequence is TGTGCCAGCAGCTTCAGGACAGAGTCGAACACTGAAGCTTTCTTT. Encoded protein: CASSFRTESNTEAFF.

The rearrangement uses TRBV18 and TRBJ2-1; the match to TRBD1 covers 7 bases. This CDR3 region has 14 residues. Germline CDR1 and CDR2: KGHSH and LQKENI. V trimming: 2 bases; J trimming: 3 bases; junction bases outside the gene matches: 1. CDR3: CASSPTGVYNEQFF. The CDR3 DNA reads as TGTGCCAGCTCACCAACAGGGGTCTACAATGAGCAGTTCTTC.